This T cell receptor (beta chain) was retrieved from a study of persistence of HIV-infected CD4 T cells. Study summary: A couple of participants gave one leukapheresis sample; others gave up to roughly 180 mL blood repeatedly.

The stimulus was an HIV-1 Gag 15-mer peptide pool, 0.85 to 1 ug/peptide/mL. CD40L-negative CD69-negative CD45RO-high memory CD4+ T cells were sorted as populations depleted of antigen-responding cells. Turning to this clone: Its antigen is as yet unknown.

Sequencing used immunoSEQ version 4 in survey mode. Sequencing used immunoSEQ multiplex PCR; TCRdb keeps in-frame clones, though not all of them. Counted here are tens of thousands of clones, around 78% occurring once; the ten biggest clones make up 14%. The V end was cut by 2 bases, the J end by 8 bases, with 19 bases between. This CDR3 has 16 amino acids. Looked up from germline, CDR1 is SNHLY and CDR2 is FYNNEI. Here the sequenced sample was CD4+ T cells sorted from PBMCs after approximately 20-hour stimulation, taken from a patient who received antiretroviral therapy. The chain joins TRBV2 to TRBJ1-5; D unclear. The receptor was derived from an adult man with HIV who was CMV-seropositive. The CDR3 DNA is TGTGCCAGCAGTGAAAGAACCGGGTCCCCGAGGAAGCCCCAGCATTTT. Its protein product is CASSERTGSPRKPQHF.